This passage covers 18 T cell receptor beta chains from one sample sequenced in a study of T cell responses to AZD1222 COVID-19 vaccine. Profiling relied on immunoSEQ multiplex PCR, and the TCRdb table lists in-frame clones only, not all of them. This sample has under 200,000 clones, with around nine tenths found just once. The specimen was peripheral blood, collected on day 0 of AZD1222 vaccination. The receptor set was obtained from an adult in good health.

The V call is TRBV16, the J call TRBJ1-5; D is ambiguous. V dropped 0 bases and J dropped 10 bases, with 13 bases sitting between them. Per the germline V gene, CDR1 is KGHSY and CDR2 is FQNENV. This CDR3 has 14 amino acids. As DNA, the CDR3 is TGTGCCAGCAGCCAATCTAGGCTGACGGACCCCCAGCATTTT. Translating gives CASSQSRLTDPQHF. The whole variable domain, filled in from reference TRBV16 and TRBJ1-5, reads GEEVAQTPKHLVRGEGQKAKLYCAPIKGHSYVFWYQQVLKNEFKFLISFQNENVFDETGMPKERFSAKCLPNSPCSLEIQATKLEDSAVYFCASSQSRLTDPQHFGDGTRLSIL.

The chain recombines TRBV19 with TRBJ1-1; no clear D. This CDR3 has 14 amino acids. Trimming stripped 3 bases from V and 1 base from J, with 9 bases between. CDR1 and CDR2 (germline): LNHDA, SQIVND (reference sequence). The CDR3 protein is CASSMLGKNTEAFF. The DNA of the CDR3 is TGTGCCAGTAGTATGCTGGGAAAGAACACTGAAGCTTTCTTT.

The chain joins TRBV7-2 to TRBJ1-2; perhaps TRBD1 as D (5 bases). CDR3 size: 16 residues. The V gene's germline CDR1 is SGHTA and CDR2 FQGNSA. V was trimmed by 4 bases and J by 4 bases, leaving 19 bases between them. In DNA, the CDR3 is TGTGCCAGCAGCTCTGTAGGAGTGACAGACCGCTATGGCTACACCTTC. Translated, it gives CASSSVGVTDRYGYTF.

This sequence joins TRBV5-6 and TRBJ1-2, with TRBD1 as a possible D gene (5 bases). The V gene lost 2 bases and the J gene lost 5 bases, with 16 bases spanning the gap. CDR3 length equals 15 residues. The V gene's germline CDR1 is SGHDT and CDR2 YYEEEE. The CDR3 DNA follows: TGTGCCAGCAGCTTCGGAAGTCGGACACCTTATGGCTACACCTTC. Amino acids: CASSFGSRTPYGYTF.

The chain joins TRBV11-1 to TRBJ2-1, with 8 bases that match TRBD1. The CDR3 is made up of 15 amino acids. Germline assignment: CDR1 SGHAT and CDR2 FQDESV (reference sequence). Losses at the gene ends were 2 bases for V and 4 bases for J; bases not matched to a gene: 4. CDR3 sequence: CASSLSQGVYNEQFF. The CDR3 nucleotides read TGTGCCAGCAGCTTATCACAGGGGGTGTACAATGAGCAGTTCTTC.

The chain joins TRBV5-1 to TRBJ1-2; no clear D. V was shortened by 1 base and J by 7 bases, with 11 bases between the two germline ends. From germline, CDR1 is SGHRS and CDR2 YFSETQ. The CDR3 contains 13 residues. Here the CDR3 DNA reads TGCGCCAGCAGCTTGATCCCGGACCGTGGCTACACCTTC. Amino acid sequence: CASSLIPDRGYTF.

This chain connects TRBV10-3 to TRBJ2-1; 15 nucleotides match TRBD2. Germline CDR1 is ENHRY and CDR2 is SYGVKD. Trimming at V came to 0 bases and at J to 7 bases, leaving 1 base not matched to a gene. This CDR3 has 16 residues. In DNA form, the CDR3 reads TGTGCCATCAGTGAGTCAGGGACTAGCGGGAGGAATGAGCAGTTCTTC. Translation: CAISESGTSGRNEQFF.

This clone has only one observation. The chain recombines TRBV7-2 with TRBJ2-5, with 8 bases identical to TRBD2. The CDR3 contains 15 residues. J lost 4 bases, V lost 5 bases, and 9 bases had no gene match. CDR1 is SGHTA and CDR2 is FQGNSA in the germline V gene. The CDR3 reads CASSPDRGGGETQYF. The CDR3 DNA reads TGTGCCAGCAGCCCCGACCGGGGGGGAGGAGAGACCCAGTACTTC.

This clone was observed once. The junction and the germline gene differ at one end; a read error may be behind it. The J gene is TRBJ2-1, the V gene TRBV7-9, with 7 nucleotides matching TRBD2. CDR3 size: 12 residues. CDR1 is SEHNR, CDR2 FQNEAQ, per germline (reference sequence). The CDR3 sequence is CASTEWGGEGVF. Written as DNA, the CDR3 is TGTGCCAGCACCGAATGGGGGGGAGAGGGCGTCTTC.

This chain links TRBV7-6 with TRBJ2-7; D remains ambiguous. Per the germline V gene, CDR1 is SGHVS and CDR2 is FNYEAQ. The CDR3 is 12 amino acids. The V gene lost 1 base and the J gene lost 7 bases, with 8 bases spanning the gap. The CDR3 region is CASSLGGWEQYF. The CDR3 DNA follows: TGTGCCAGCAGCTTAGGAGGATGGGAGCAGTACTTC.

V is TRBV5-1 and J is TRBJ2-2; 9 bases are shared with TRBD1. In germline, CDR1 is SGHRS, CDR2 YFSETQ. The CDR3 has 17 amino acids. V lost 4 bases, J lost 6 bases, and 13 bases stayed unmatched. The CDR3 is CASSPRTGGAVPGELFF. Here the CDR3 DNA reads TGCGCCAGCAGCCCCCGTACAGGGGGCGCGGTTCCCGGGGAGCTGTTTTTT.

This sequence joins TRBV21-1 and TRBJ1-6; the D call TRBD1 from the table was never checked on the DNA. TRBV21-1 is a documented pseudogene. The CDR3 has 16 residues. CDR3 coding DNA: TGTGCCAGCAGCAAAGTGTTGAGACAGTTGAATTCACCCCTCCACTTT. It yields the protein CASSKVLRQLNSPLHF.

The rearrangement uses TRBV19 and TRBJ1-1, with D hard to call. Germline-derived CDR1 and CDR2 are LNHDA and SQIVND (reference sequence). V lost 3 bases, J lost 1 base, and 6 bases lay in between. The CDR3 extends over 13 amino acids. DNA of the CDR3: TGTGCCAGTAGTATGAAGGGGAACACTGAAGCTTTCTTT. Translating it yields CASSMKGNTEAFF.

The chain joins TRBV5-5 to TRBJ1-2, with D perhaps matching TRBD1 (6 bases). The germline V gene encodes CDR1 SGHKS and CDR2 YYEKEE (reference sequence). Trimming removed 5 bases from V and 4 bases from J, with 15 bases in between. This CDR3 is 14 amino acids long. CDR3 coding DNA: TGTGCCAGCAGTCAACAGGGCTTGGGCTATGGCTACACCTTC. Translating it yields CASSQQGLGYGYTF.

This clone appeared a single time. The chain recombines TRBV7-2 with TRBJ2-5; the match to TRBD2 covers 9 bases. Germline assignment: CDR1 SGHTA and CDR2 FQGNSA. V shed 5 bases and J 5 bases; nucleotides not matched to a gene: 12. This CDR3 contains 16 residues. The CDR3 is CASSGQVVREGETQYF. Here the CDR3 DNA reads TGTGCCAGCAGCGGCCAAGTGGTGCGGGAGGGGGAGACCCAGTACTTC. Supplemented by reference TRBV7-2 and TRBJ2-5, the full variable domain reads GAGVSQSPSNKVTEKGKDVELRCDPISGHTALYWYRQSLGQGLEFLIYFQGNSAPDKSGLPSDRFSAERTGGSVSTLTIQRTQQEDSAVYLCASSGQVVREGETQYFGPGTRLLVL.

V and J are TRBV7-6 and TRBJ2-7; 8 positions agree with TRBD2. CDR1 SGHVS and CDR2 FNYEAQ come from the germline V gene. There are 15 residues in the CDR3. Losses at the gene ends were 4 bases for V and 0 bases for J; bases not matched to a gene: 5. CDR3 nucleotides: TGTGCCAGCAGCTCCTCGGGAGGGATCTCCTACGAGCAGTACTTC. This encodes CASSSSGGISYEQYF.

J is TRBJ2-2 and V is TRBV25-1, with D possibly being TRBD1 (6 bases). Germline assignment: CDR1 MGHDK and CDR2 SYGVNS. Trimming took 2 bases from V and 7 from J, leaving 8 bases between them. CDR3 length: 13 amino acids. CDR3 residues: CASSEQGNGELFF. The DNA of the CDR3 is TGTGCCAGCAGTGAACAGGGGAACGGGGAGCTGTTTTTT.

The CDR3 DNA reads as TGTGCCACCACTGGGGGGTATCGTGAAAAACTGTTTTTT. This gives the protein CATTGGYREKLFF. This sequence joins TRBV28 and TRBJ1-4; a possible D gene is TRBD1 (5 bases). CDR1 MDHEN and CDR2 SYDVKM come from the germline V gene. This CDR3 has 13 residues. Trimming took off 10 bases at V and 7 bases at J, with 16 bases between the two ends. Supplemented by reference TRBV28 and TRBJ1-4, the full variable domain reads DVKVTQSSRYLVKRTGEKVFLECVQDMDHENMFWYRQDPGLGLRLIYFSYDVKMKEKGDIPEGYSVSREKKERFSLILESASTNQTSMYLCATTGGYREKLFFGSGTQLSVL.